A single sample gave rise to the 8 T cell receptor beta chains below, sequenced in a study of vaccination and CD4 T cells after COVID-19. As for treatment: roughly nine-day PBMC culture with coronavirus spike peptide pools or control peptides (ViraFEST assay). These receptors' targets are unknown. Sequenced with the Oncomine TCR Beta short-read assay was DNA taken from cultured CD4+ T cells. Via MiXCR, TCRdb re-called the PCR reads, giving one row per CDR3 protein. Of over 7,000 distinct CDR3 sequences in the sample, around 50% were seen once. Input material: CD4+ T cells from blood, cultured in vitro. The source is a human donor who had recovered from COVID-19.

This clonotype appeared a few times. The V gene is TRBV25-1, the J gene TRBJ1-2, with D hard to call. Germline assignment: CDR1 MGHDK and CDR2 SYGVNS. The CDR3 is made up of 12 amino acids. V dropped 5 bases and J dropped 4 bases, with 8 bases sitting between them. The CDR3 DNA sequence: TGTGCCAGCAGTAGGGAGGCCTATGGCTACACCTTC. Amino acids: CASSREAYGYTF.

This chain joins TRBV7-2 and TRBJ2-7; 11 bases are shared with TRBD1. Germline-derived CDR1 and CDR2 are SGHTA and FQGNSA. J was trimmed by 0 bases and V by 5 bases; bases with no gene match: 3. There are 15 residues in the CDR3. The DNA of the CDR3 is TGTGCCAGCAGCCTAGGGACAGGGGGCTCCTACGAGCAGTACTTC. This encodes CASSLGTGGSYEQYF.

V and J are TRBV20-1 and TRBJ2-3, with a possible D match to TRBD1 (6 bases). The V end was cut by 5 bases, the J end by 4 bases, with 13 bases between. The CDR3 is 13 amino acids. CDR1 and CDR2 from the germline V gene are DFQATT and SNEGSKA (reference sequence). CDR3 region: CSAHWTVSDTQYF. The CDR3 DNA is TGCAGTGCTCATTGGACAGTATCAGATACGCAGTATTTT.

In this sample, this clonotype turned up a few times. This sequence joins TRBV9 and TRBJ1-2; D gene ambiguous. This CDR3 contains 15 residues. Germline V gene sequence: CDR1 SGDLS, CDR2 YYNGEE. The V and J ends lost 4 bases and 0 bases respectively, with 13 bases between them. The CDR3 is CASSPRVNPNYGYTF. CDR3 DNA sequence: TGTGCCAGCAGCCCTCGGGTGAACCCTAACTATGGCTACACCTTC.

By its share, this clonotype is medium-sized. The chain couples TRBV27 to TRBJ2-1, with 8 bases matching TRBD1. Germline-derived CDR1 and CDR2 are MNHEY and SMNVEV (reference sequence). With V trimmed by 8 bases and J by 3 bases, 3 bases remained unmatched. The CDR3 covers 13 residues. The CDR3 sequence is CASYTGGYNEQFF. CDR3 sequence (DNA): TGTGCCAGCTATACAGGGGGCTACAATGAGCAGTTCTTC.

The chain links TRBV7-2 to TRBJ1-5, with D tentatively TRBD1 (6 bases). CDR3 length equals 16 residues. The germline gives CDR1 SGHTA, CDR2 FQGNSA. The germline V and J ends were trimmed by 1 base and 4 bases, with 14 bases remaining between them. The CDR3 spells CASSLEGGAWNQPQHF. The CDR3 nucleotides are TGTGCCAGCAGCTTAGAGGGGGGCGCCTGGAATCAGCCCCAGCATTTT.

CDR3 sequence reads: CASSTRTGLHYGYTF. In nucleotides, the CDR3 is TGTGCCAGCAGCACCAGGACAGGGCTACACTATGGCTACACCTTC. The V and J genes are TRBV7-2 and TRBJ1-2; the match to TRBD1 covers 8 bases. The germline V gene has CDR1 SGHTA and CDR2 FQGNSA. This CDR3 is built from 15 residues. V gave up 5 bases and J gave up 3 bases; unmatched junction bases: 8.

The rearrangement links TRBV7-8 to TRBJ2-7, with 15 bases fitting TRBD2. Trimming at V came to 5 bases and at J to 0 bases, leaving 8 bases not matched to a gene. Germline-derived CDR1 and CDR2 are SGHVS and FQNEAQ. There are 18 residues in the CDR3. In DNA, the CDR3 is TGTGCCAGCAGCCCGGGACTAGCGGGAGGTCTAAGCTCCTACGAGCAGTACTTC. It codes for CASSPGLAGGLSSYEQYF.